The 3 T cell receptor beta chains below were found in one sample sequenced in a study of CD8 T cells in ankylosing spondylitis. Via MiXCR, TCRdb re-called the 5' RACE reads, giving one row per CDR3 protein. The sample holds 250,000 to 300,000 distinct CDR3 sequences; around 20% are singletons and the top ten take 7.5% to 9%. Material for sequencing was blood, either unsorted or a sorted T cell fraction (not recorded which). All receptors come from a male donor with ankylosing spondylitis or in good health (not recorded which).

In DNA, the CDR3 is TGTGCCAGCAGTTCGCAGGGGCCCCCATTTGATGGCTACACCTTC. Its protein is CASSSQGPPFDGYTF. This sequence joins TRBV12-3 or TRBV12-4 and TRBJ1-2; weak D call: TRBD1 (6 bases). V was shortened by 4 bases and J by 6 bases, with 18 bases between the two germline ends. The CDR3 runs 15 residues.

V usage is TRBV5-1 and J usage is TRBJ2-3; D perhaps matches TRBD1 (5 bases). CDR3 length: 14 residues. The germline V and J ends were trimmed by 0 bases and 6 bases, with 11 bases remaining between them. From germline, CDR1 is SGHRS and CDR2 YFSETQ. CDR3 nucleotides: TGCGCCAGCAGCTTGGGGACAACGGGTGATACGCAGTATTTT. Translated: CASSLGTTGDTQYF.

This chain connects TRBV7-7 to TRBJ2-5; weak D call: TRBD1 (5 bases). Trimming took off 1 base at V and 5 bases at J, with 14 bases between the two ends. The CDR3 is 15 amino acids. The germline V gene encodes CDR1 SSHAT and CDR2 FNYEAQ (reference sequence). The CDR3 loop is CASSLGQGDGETQYF. CDR3 coding DNA: TGTGCCAGCAGCTTAGGGCAGGGTGACGGGGAGACCCAGTACTTC.